What follows are 20 T cell receptor beta chains derived from one specimen sequenced in a study of T-cell memory formation after mild COVID-19. MiXCR, applied by TCRdb to the 5' RACE reads, yields one record per CDR3 protein. This table holds about 360,000 distinct CDR3 sequences, around an eighth found once. The sequenced sample consisted of PBMCs or a T cell subset sorted from them (not recorded which). The receptors derive from a man aged 18 to 30 who had mild COVID-19 (a few samples of this study predate the infection). Cell type and time point are not known.

J is TRBJ2-7 and V is TRBV18; D perhaps matches TRBD2 (6 bases). The CDR3 extends over 12 amino acids. Looked up from germline, CDR1 is KGHSH and CDR2 is LQKENI. The V end lost 3 bases, the J end lost 5 bases, and 8 bases lay between the germline ends. CDR3 DNA sequence: TGTGCCAGCTCACCTTCTAGCGACGAGCAGTACTTC. The encoded protein is CASSPSSDEQYF.

This clonotype was seen a single time. The V and J genes are TRBV7-6 and TRBJ2-6; weak D call: TRBD1 (6 bases). Germline lookup yields CDR1 SGHVS and CDR2 FNYEAQ. The CDR3 sequence is 15 residues long. The V and J ends lost 5 bases and 3 bases respectively, with 11 bases between them. The CDR3 reads CASSPDRFGANVLTF. The CDR3 DNA is TGTGCCAGCAGCCCAGACAGGTTTGGGGCCAACGTCCTGACTTTC.

This clonotype was seen ten or more times. V and J are TRBV6-6 and TRBJ2-7; D tentatively reads TRBD1 or TRBD2 (5 bases each). The V end was cut by 2 bases, the J end by 1 base, with 15 bases between. The CDR3 is made up of 16 amino acids. Germline values: CDR1 MNHNY, CDR2 SVGAGI (reference sequence). The chain's CDR3 is CASSYPKVGESYEQYF. In DNA, the CDR3 is TGTGCCAGCAGTTACCCGAAGGTGGGGGAATCCTACGAGCAGTACTTC.

The rearrangement uses TRBV29-1 and TRBJ2-1; 7 bases are shared with TRBD2. The CDR3 has 14 residues. V trimming: 6 bases; J trimming: 4 bases; junction bases outside the gene matches: 9. The germline V gene encodes CDR1 SQVTM and CDR2 ANQGSEA. The CDR3 bases are TGCAGCGTCCCAAATCGGGGGGTATACAATGAGCAGTTCTTC. Amino acid sequence: CSVPNRGVYNEQFF.

This clonotype was picked up a small number of times. The chain uses TRBV6-2 or TRBV6-3 and TRBJ2-7; tentative D call: TRBD2 (6 bases). The CDR3 is 13 amino acids. The V gene lost 2 bases and the J gene lost 3 bases, with 8 bases spanning the gap. Germline V gene lookup returns CDR1 MNHEY and CDR2 SVGEGT. The CDR3, as DNA: TGTGCCAGCAGTTACGGGGGGATCTACGAGCAGTACTTC. Amino acids: CASSYGGIYEQYF.

This clonotype was seen at least ten times. The CDR3: CASSLSQGSYEQYF. The CDR3 DNA sequence: TGTGCCAGCAGTTTATCGCAGGGGTCCTACGAGCAGTACTTC. The chain employs TRBV28 and TRBJ2-7; possible D gene TRBD1, 6 bases. Germline CDR1 and CDR2: MDHEN and SYDVKM. The CDR3 covers 14 residues. V was shortened by 1 base and J by 1 base, with 8 bases between the two germline ends.

The V and J genes are TRBV6-6 and TRBJ1-1; D unclear. Trimming took 6 bases from V and 5 from J, leaving 7 bases between them. CDR1 MNHNY and CDR2 SVGAGI come from the germline V gene (reference sequence). There are 11 residues in the CDR3. The CDR3 nucleotides read TGTGCCAGCAGAAAGGGAACTGAAGCTTTCTTT. Protein: CASRKGTEAFF.

This clonotype was recorded a few times. V usage is TRBV11-2 and J usage is TRBJ2-7; D might be TRBD1 (6 bases). The CDR3 sequence is 16 residues long. Trimming took 4 bases from V and 0 from J, leaving 16 bases between them. Looked up from germline, CDR1 is SGHAT and CDR2 is FQNNGV. The CDR3 sequence is CASSSLRGTSSYEQYF. The DNA of the CDR3 is TGTGCCAGCAGCTCGTTGAGGGGGACGAGCTCCTACGAGCAGTACTTC.

V gene TRBV20-1 combines with J gene TRBJ2-7, with 8 bases aligning to TRBD1. With V trimmed by 5 bases and J by 3 bases, 6 bases remained unmatched. This CDR3 has 13 amino acids. Germline V gene lookup returns CDR1 DFQATT and CDR2 SNEGSKA (reference sequence). The DNA of the CDR3 is TGCAGTGCTCCGGGACAGGATTTCTACGAGCAGTACTTC. It codes for CSAPGQDFYEQYF.

This clonotype was observed a handful of times. The V call is TRBV5-1, the J call TRBJ1-1; 7 bases fit TRBD1. The CDR3 covers 15 residues. Germline lookup yields CDR1 SGHRS and CDR2 YFSETQ. J lost 2 bases, V lost 1 base, and 5 bases had no gene match. The chain's CDR3 is CASSLSTGVNTEAFF. CDR3 DNA sequence: TGCGCCAGCAGCTTGTCCACAGGGGTAAACACTGAAGCTTTCTTT.

V usage is TRBV6-5 and J usage is TRBJ1-1; D possibly corresponds to TRBD1 (5 bases). The germline CDR1 and CDR2 sequences are MNHEY and SVGAGI. Trimming removed 8 bases from V and 12 bases from J, with 16 bases in between. The CDR3 sequence is 11 residues long. CDR3 sequence reads: CASHLGRETFF. CDR3 in DNA: TGTGCCAGCCACCTGGGCAGGGAGACTTTCTTT.

V is TRBV5-1 and J is TRBJ2-7; D is tentatively TRBD1 or TRBD2 (5 bases each). Germline CDR1 reads SGHRS; CDR2 reads YFSETQ. V lost 1 base to trimming and J lost 6 bases, with 11 bases between them. The CDR3 has 13 residues. CDR3 DNA: TGCGCCAGCAGCTTGCTGTCAGGGACCGAGCAGTACGTC. It yields the protein CASSLLSGTEQYV.

The chain employs TRBV20-1 and TRBJ1-6, with 10 bases lining up with TRBD1. The CDR3 sequence is 15 residues long. The ends lost 3 bases at V and 10 bases at J; junction bases unmatched: 9. Germline assignment: CDR1 DFQATT and CDR2 SNEGSKA (reference sequence). CDR3 amino acids: CSASTDRGPVSPLHF. DNA for the CDR3: TGCAGTGCTAGCACTGACAGGGGGCCGGTATCACCCCTCCACTTT.

The chain joins TRBV4-3 to TRBJ1-6; 8 nucleotides match TRBD1. This CDR3 has 15 amino acids. Germline V CDR1 and CDR2: LGHNA, YSLEER. V gave up 4 bases and J gave up 10 bases; unmatched junction bases: 9. In DNA form, the CDR3 reads TGCGCCAGCAGCCTGCACCGGACAGGGAAATCACCCCTCCACTTT. Protein sequence: CASSLHRTGKSPLHF.

Ten or more counts support this clonotype. This chain joins TRBV12-3 or TRBV12-4 and TRBJ1-4; D not resolved. This CDR3 has 14 amino acids. Trimming stripped 1 base from V and 4 bases from J, with 7 bases between. The CDR3 reads CASSLGRLNEKLFF. The CDR3 region has the DNA TGTGCCAGCAGTTTAGGCAGGCTTAATGAAAAACTGTTTTTT.

This clonotype was counted only a few times. The rearrangement joins TRBV7-2 to TRBJ2-1; 13 positions agree with TRBD2. The CDR3 covers 20 residues. The V and J ends lost 4 bases and 5 bases, in that order; junction bases with no gene match: 17. From germline, CDR1 is SGHTA and CDR2 FQGNSA. The CDR3 loop reads CASSSTGATSGGASHNEQFF. Written as DNA, the CDR3 is TGTGCCAGCAGCTCTACCGGCGCTACTAGCGGGGGGGCCTCTCACAATGAGCAGTTCTTC.

This clonotype was observed a handful of times. This chain links TRBV12-3 or TRBV12-4 with TRBJ1-1, with D possibly TRBD1 on 5 matching bases. V gave up 2 bases and J gave up 4 bases, with 11 bases separating them. The CDR3 totals 14 residues. CDR3 nucleotides: TGTGCCAGCAGTTTACGACATCAGGGCACTGAAGCTTTCTTT. It specifies CASSLRHQGTEAFF.

The chain links TRBV3-1 to TRBJ1-4, with D tentatively TRBD1 (6 bases). This CDR3 is built from 15 residues. With 1 base removed from V and 4 bases from J, the gap between germline ends came to 10 bases. Germline V gene lookup returns CDR1 LGHDT and CDR2 YNNKEL (reference sequence). DNA for the CDR3: TGTGCCAGCAGCCAAGTGGGGGGCCTTAATGAAAAACTGTTTTTT. Residues: CASSQVGGLNEKLFF.

This clonotype was counted between two and nine times. The genes are TRBV28 and TRBJ1-2; D is undetermined. V lost 3 bases, J lost 8 bases, and 16 bases lay in between. From germline, CDR1 is MDHEN and CDR2 SYDVKM. The CDR3 runs to 14 residues. The chain's CDR3 is CASSLATTELGYTF. In nucleotides, the CDR3 is TGTGCCAGCAGTTTGGCCACTACAGAGTTGGGCTACACCTTC.

The V call is TRBV12-3 or TRBV12-4, the J call TRBJ2-1; no reliable D call. V was clipped by 4 bases and J by 8 bases, with 6 bases between them. This CDR3 is built from 11 residues. This chain's CDR3 is CASSYTDEQFF. In nucleotides, the CDR3 is TGTGCCAGCAGTTACACAGATGAGCAGTTCTTC.